A single sample is the source of the 24 T cell receptor gamma chains below, sequenced in a study of Vδ1+ human thymocytes. Study-level results: Thymic TRG and TRD repertoires appeared highly polyclonal, with Gaussian CDR3 length distributions.

The template was reverse-transcribed extracted RNA. Multiplex PCR used pooled V-gene forward primers and a constant-region reverse primer to amplify CDR3s. TCRdb called clones from the multiplex PCR reads again using CATT. The data contain over 25,000 gamma-chain clones, 20% of them seen just once; the ten biggest clones take up 1.8%. These receptors' antigens are unknown. The sample comprised Vdelta1+ gamma-delta thymocytes from the thymus. Described subset: FACS-sorted CD3+ TCRalphabeta- TCRVdelta1+ TCRVdelta2- thymocytes. The source is a boy under two years old who had congenital heart surgery.

This chain uses TRGV5 with TRGJ1 or TRGJ2. Germline-derived CDR1 and CDR2 are VINAFY and YDVSNSKD. This CDR3 has 14 residues. V was clipped by 2 bases and J by 12 bases; unmatched bases: 16. The CDR3 nucleotides read TGTGCCACCTGGGACAAACGGTGGAGGAAGGCGAAACTCTTT. It translates to CATWDKRWRKAKLF.

This sequence joins TRGV9 and TRGJ1 or TRGJ2. With 0 bases clipped from V and 6 bases from J, the junction kept 5 bases outside the gene matches. CDR3 length equals 13 residues. Germline lookup yields CDR1 GITISATS and CDR2 ISYDGTV (reference sequence). This CDR3 is CALWEVPSYKKLF. DNA for the CDR3: TGTGCCTTGTGGGAGGTGCCGAGTTATAAGAAACTCTTT.

As concerns this clone: With a much larger clone just one base away, this may be a read error. The same CDR3 can be traced to other DNA sequences in this sample. V usage is TRGV9 and J usage is TRGJ1 or TRGJ2. Germline V lookup: CDR1 GITISATS, CDR2 ISYDGTV (reference sequence). The CDR3 runs 13 residues. V was clipped by 0 bases and J by 3 bases; unmatched bases: 2. CDR3 protein: CALWEVAYYKKLF. CDR3 nucleotides: TGTGCCTTGTGGGAGGTGGCTTATTATAAGAAACTCTTT.

This clone has a handful of counts. The chain links TRGV2 to TRGJ1 or TRGJ2. This CDR3 comprises 15 residues. V was pared by 3 bases and J by 0 bases, with 8 bases of the junction left unmatched. The germline gives CDR1 EGSNGY, CDR2 YDSYNSKV. The CDR3 sequence: CATWDSERNYYKKLF. In DNA, the CDR3 is TGTGCCACCTGGGACTCCGAAAGGAATTATTATAAGAAACTCTTT.

This sequence joins TRGV9 and TRGJP2. This CDR3 is 14 amino acids long. The V gene's germline CDR1 is GITISATS and CDR2 ISYDGTV (reference sequence). V gave up 4 bases and J gave up 6 bases; unmatched junction bases: 8. The CDR3 region has the DNA TGTGCCTTGTGGGAATCAAGGGGTGATTGGATCAAGACGTTT. This translates into CALWESRGDWIKTF.

The V and J genes are TRGV5 and TRGJ1 or TRGJ2. Trimming removed 0 bases from V and 4 bases from J; junction bases left unmatched: 15. CDR3 length equals 17 residues. Looked up from germline, CDR1 is VINAFY and CDR2 is YDVSNSKD. The CDR3 nucleotides read TGTGCCACCTGGGACAGGCCCCATTATGGATTCTATTATAAGAAACTCTTT. This translates into CATWDRPHYGFYYKKLF.

A note on this clone: This CDR3 is also generated by other DNA sequences in the sample. The chain links TRGV9 to TRGJ1 or TRGJ2. Germline CDR1 and CDR2: GITISATS and ISYDGTV (reference sequence). This CDR3 is 13 amino acids long. V shed 0 bases, J shed 7 bases, and the junction held 6 bases outside the gene matches. CDR3 coding DNA: TGTGCCTTGTGGGAGGTGCAGGGATATAAGAAACTCTTT. This encodes CALWEVQGYKKLF.

The V call is TRGV5, the J call TRGJ1 or TRGJ2. This CDR3 comprises 15 residues. Germline V gives CDR1 VINAFY, CDR2 YDVSNSKD. V lost 3 bases and J lost 2; bases outside the gene matches: 10. CDR3 DNA sequence: TGTGCCACCTGGGACCTCCACCTACATTATTATAAGAAACTCTTT. Translated, it gives CATWDLHLHYYKKLF.

The table lists this clone with a few counts. This sequence joins TRGV8 and TRGJP2. Unmatched junction bases numbered 8, after V lost 3 bases and J lost 4 bases. Germline V gene sequence: CDR1 VENAVY, CDR2 YDSYNSRV. The CDR3 covers 15 residues. The CDR3 nucleotides read TGTGCCACCTGGGATGTGTACCCTAGTGATTGGATCAAGACGTTT. This encodes CATWDVYPSDWIKTF.

This clone was detected only a few times. V gene TRGV9 combines with J gene TRGJ1 or TRGJ2. This CDR3 is built from 11 residues. The germline V gene encodes CDR1 GITISATS and CDR2 ISYDGTV (reference sequence). V was clipped by 5 bases and J by 10 bases; unmatched bases: 8. The CDR3 reads CALWGTLKKLF. The CDR3 nucleotides read TGTGCCTTGTGGGGGACCCTGAAGAAACTCTTT.

The rearrangement uses TRGV2 and TRGJP2. Germline CDR1 and CDR2: EGSNGY and YDSYNSKV. After removal of 2 bases from V and 3 bases from J, the junction contained 9 bases not matched to a gene. This CDR3 comprises 16 residues. The CDR3 DNA reads TGTGCCACCTGGGACGTACCTGCTGGTAGTGATTGGATCAAGACGTTT. This encodes CATWDVPAGSDWIKTF.

This clone was seen only a few times. The chain carries TRGV4 and TRGJ1 or TRGJ2. The CDR3 is made up of 15 amino acids. V shed 0 bases, J shed 5 bases, and the junction held 10 bases outside the gene matches. CDR1 and CDR2 from the germline V gene are EGSTGY and YDSYTSSV. CDR3 loop: CATWDGQMLNYKKLF. CDR3 DNA: TGTGCCACCTGGGATGGGCAAATGTTAAATTATAAGAAACTCTTT.

Concerning this clone: One junction end disagrees with the germline gene, perhaps due to a read error. This sequence joins TRGV4 and TRGJ1 or TRGJ2. CDR1 and CDR2 from the germline V gene are EGSTGY and YDSYTSSV. The CDR3 has 12 amino acids. CDR3 amino acids: CAAWDGQGKKLF. As DNA, the CDR3 is TGTGCCGCCTGGGATGGGCAGGGTAAGAAACTCTTT.

This clone was counted between two and nine times. V gene TRGV9 combines with J gene TRGJ1 or TRGJ2. The CDR3 has 12 residues. V shed 3 bases and J 7 bases; nucleotides not matched to a gene: 6. CDR1 and CDR2 from the germline V gene are GITISATS and ISYDGTV (reference sequence). In DNA, the CDR3 is TGTGCCTTGTGGGAGCGGTGGTATAAGAAACTCTTT. This sequence encodes CALWERWYKKLF.

The chain links TRGV4 to TRGJ1 or TRGJ2. Looked up from germline, CDR1 is EGSTGY and CDR2 is YDSYTSSV. The CDR3 loop spans 13 amino acids. Trimming at V came to 4 bases and at J to 4 bases, leaving 7 bases not matched to a gene. The CDR3: CATWERWYYKKLF. The DNA of the CDR3 is TGTGCCACCTGGGAACGATGGTATTATAAGAAACTCTTT.

V is TRGV4 and J is TRGJ1 or TRGJ2. This CDR3 comprises 16 residues. The V gene's germline CDR1 is EGSTGY and CDR2 YDSYTSSV. The J segment lost 3 bases and the V segment lost 0 bases, leaving 11 bases of the junction unmatched. The CDR3 reads CATWDGPPHLYYKKLF. For the CDR3, the DNA is TGTGCCACCTGGGATGGGCCGCCGCACCTTTATTATAAGAAACTCTTT.

The V gene is TRGV4, the J gene TRGJP1. Germline CDR1 is EGSTGY and CDR2 is YDSYTSSV. The CDR3 runs to 12 residues. V lost 3 bases to trimming and J lost 9 bases; unmatched junction nucleotides: 4. The CDR3 DNA is TGTGCCACCTGGGATTTACGTTGGTTCAAGATATTT. Encoded protein: CATWDLRWFKIF.

This clone was seen a handful of times. This may be a read error, as it is one base from a much larger clone. This chain joins TRGV5 and TRGJ1 or TRGJ2. V trimming: 6 bases; J trimming: 1 base; junction bases outside the gene matches: 3. This CDR3 has 12 amino acids. Germline V gene sequence: CDR1 VINAFY, CDR2 YDVSNSKD. The CDR3 DNA follows: TGTGCCACCTGGCACAATTATTATAAGAAACTCTTT. It codes for CATWHNYYKKLF.

The chain couples TRGV9 to TRGJP1. With V trimmed by 5 bases and J by 3 bases, 3 bases remained unmatched. This CDR3 comprises 13 residues. The germline gives CDR1 GITISATS, CDR2 ISYDGTV (reference sequence). The CDR3 coding sequence is TGTGCCTTGTGGGTATCCACTGGTTGGTTCAAGATATTT. It specifies CALWVSTGWFKIF.

This clone was picked up a small number of times. The sample carries other DNA sequences with the same CDR3. This rearrangement joins TRGV5 to TRGJ1 or TRGJ2. V dropped 0 bases and J dropped 12; count of bases not matched to a gene: 5. This CDR3 spans 11 amino acids. The germline V gene encodes CDR1 VINAFY and CDR2 YDVSNSKD. CDR3 sequence (DNA): TGTGCCACCTGGGACAGGCCAAGGAAACTCTTT. Translated, it gives CATWDRPRKLF.

The chain recombines TRGV3 with TRGJ1 or TRGJ2. Germline CDR1 and CDR2: VTNTFY and YDVSTARD (reference sequence). The CDR3 is 13 residues long. Trimming at V came to 4 bases and at J to 7 bases, leaving 10 bases not matched to a gene. CDR3 region: CATWEGVRYKKLF. Here the CDR3 DNA reads TGTGCCACCTGGGAAGGGGTGAGGTATAAGAAACTCTTT.

The chain has TRGV3 and TRGJ1 or TRGJ2. This CDR3 has 15 residues. The junction had 15 bases not matched to a gene; V was cut back by 4 bases and J by 6 bases. Germline CDR1 reads VTNTFY; CDR2 reads YDVSTARD (reference sequence). The CDR3 protein is CATWDGRPRIYKKLF. CDR3 bases: TGTGCCACCTGGGATGGCAGGCCTCGCATTTATAAGAAACTCTTT.

As for this clone: Other DNA sequences from this sample encode an identical CDR3 as well. The V call is TRGV9, the J call TRGJP1. The CDR3 extends over 14 amino acids. V gave up 5 bases and J gave up 0 bases; unmatched junction bases: 3. The V gene's germline CDR1 is GITISATS and CDR2 ISYDGTV (reference sequence). As DNA, the CDR3 is TGTGCCTTGTGGGTGTATACCACTGGTTGGTTCAAGATATTT. It codes for CALWVYTTGWFKIF.

This chain connects TRGV3 to TRGJ1 or TRGJ2. J was trimmed by 9 bases and V by 3 bases; bases with no gene match: 8. The germline CDR1 and CDR2 sequences are VTNTFY and YDVSTARD (reference sequence). This CDR3 is built from 12 residues. The CDR3 sequence: CATWDGPGKKLF. The CDR3 DNA reads as TGTGCCACCTGGGACGGGCCAGGTAAGAAACTCTTT.